A single sample is the source of the 26 T cell receptor beta chains below, sequenced in a study of cytomegalovirus exposure and HLA in healthy donors. Sequenced by immunoSEQ multiplex PCR; TCRdb stores in-frame clones only, minus some. The sample lists 57,000 or so clones; approximately 96% were seen once. The sequencing sample was made of PBMCs. All receptors derive from a young man in good health and CMV-seronegative.

V gene TRBV27 combines with J gene TRBJ2-2; TRBD1 might be the D (5 bases). The germline CDR1 and CDR2 sequences are MNHEY and SMNVEV (reference sequence). The CDR3 runs 16 residues. V was clipped by 0 bases and J by 4 bases, with 12 bases between them. The CDR3 spells CASSLSSGMSTGELFF. CDR3 in DNA: TGTGCCAGCAGTTTATCGTCAGGGATGAGCACCGGGGAGCTGTTTTTT.

The chain links TRBV2 to TRBJ2-7, with TRBD2 matching over 10 bases. This CDR3 has 11 residues. Germline V gene sequence: CDR1 SNHLY, CDR2 FYNNEI. The CDR3 is CGSAGGNEQYF. In DNA form, the CDR3 reads TGTGGATCAGCGGGAGGGAATGAGCAGTACTTC.

The gene calls are TRBV28 and TRBJ2-1, with D perhaps TRBD2 (5 bases). The CDR3 is 14 amino acids. Trimming pared 6 bases from V and 7 bases from J, leaving 16 bases between. CDR1 and CDR2 (germline): MDHEN, SYDVKM. CDR3 nucleotide sequence: TGTGCCAGCAGAGGGAGTCCTAACTTTAATGAGCAGTTCTTC. Translated, it gives CASRGSPNFNEQFF. Supplemented by reference TRBV28 and TRBJ2-1, the full variable domain reads DVKVTQSSRYLVKRTGEKVFLECVQDMDHENMFWYRQDPGLGLRLIYFSYDVKMKEKGDIPEGYSVSREKKERFSLILESASTNQTSMYLCASRGSPNFNEQFFGPGTRLTVL.

The CDR3 protein is CASSEARVGYTF. In nucleotides, the CDR3 is TGTGCCAGCAGTGAAGCCAGGGTCGGCTACACCTTC. V is TRBV2 and J is TRBJ1-2, with D perhaps TRBD1 (5 bases). Germline loops: CDR1 SNHLY, CDR2 FYNNEI. This CDR3 has 12 amino acids. Trimming took off 0 bases at V and 8 bases at J, with 7 bases between the two ends.

The chain recombines TRBV11-2 with TRBJ2-7; D gene uncertain. V was shortened by 5 bases and J by 0 bases, with 11 bases between the two germline ends. This CDR3 contains 14 residues. Germline lookup yields CDR1 SGHAT and CDR2 FQNNGV. In DNA, the CDR3 is TGTGCCAGCAGCCCCGGCGACACCTCCTACGAGCAGTACTTC. Translated, it gives CASSPGDTSYEQYF. The full variable domain, with the rest looked up from reference TRBV11-2 and TRBJ2-7, is EAGVAQSPRYKIIEKRQSVAFWCNPISGHATLYWYQQILGQGPKLLIQFQNNGVVDDSQLPKDRFSAERLKGVDSTLKIQPAKLEDSAVYLCASSPGDTSYEQYFGPGTRLTVT.

The chain joins TRBV4-1 to TRBJ2-7; a possible D gene is TRBD2 (6 bases). Germline-derived CDR1 and CDR2 are MGHRA and YSYEKL. Between the trimmed V and J ends, which lost 3 bases and 0 bases, there was a span of 15 bases. The CDR3 totals 16 residues. For the CDR3, the DNA is TGCGCCAGCAGCCAGGAAGGGGCGGGAAGCTCCTACGAGCAGTACTTC. Protein product: CASSQEGAGSSYEQYF.

The chain couples TRBV7-9 to TRBJ2-1; tentatively, D is TRBD1 (6 bases). The CDR3 totals 13 residues. Germline V gene sequence: CDR1 SEHNR, CDR2 FQNEAQ (reference sequence). The V end lost 8 bases, the J end lost 4 bases, and 12 bases lay between the germline ends. CDR3: CASRGDTYNEQFF. DNA of the CDR3: TGTGCCAGCCGAGGGGACACTTACAATGAGCAGTTCTTC.

The chain is built from TRBV7-8 and TRBJ2-3, with 10 bases aligning to TRBD2. Germline trimming cut 4 bases from V and 0 bases from J; bases unmatched to any gene: 4. This CDR3 region has 16 residues. The germline CDR1 and CDR2 sequences are SGHVS and FQNEAQ. The CDR3 bases are TGTGCCAGCAGCTCCTGGACTAGCGGAAGCACAGATACGCAGTATTTT. Its translation: CASSSWTSGSTDTQYF.

The chain uses TRBV4-1 and TRBJ2-1, with TRBD2 as a possible D gene (5 bases). The CDR3 sequence is 15 residues long. The germline V gene encodes CDR1 MGHRA and CDR2 YSYEKL. Trimming removed 0 bases at V and 6 bases at J, with 12 bases between. CDR3 amino acids: CASSQDQALANEQFF. CDR3 nucleotides: TGCGCCAGCAGCCAAGATCAGGCGCTAGCCAATGAGCAGTTCTTC.

The gene calls are TRBV4-3 and TRBJ1-2; D possibly corresponds to TRBD1 (5 bases). Germline-derived CDR1 and CDR2 are LGHNA and YSLEER. V lost 0 bases and J 6 bases, leaving 14 bases between the germline ends. This CDR3 contains 15 residues. In DNA form, the CDR3 reads TGCGCCAGCAGCCAAGATCCGACAGTGGTGGATGGCTACACCTTC. Its translation is CASSQDPTVVDGYTF.

This clone has only one observation. The V and J genes are TRBV11-2 and TRBJ2-1, with D possibly matching TRBD2 (5 bases). V lost 5 bases to trimming and J lost 8 bases, with 19 bases between them. The germline V gene encodes CDR1 SGHAT and CDR2 FQNNGV. This CDR3 spans 15 amino acids. CDR3 in amino acids: CASSPYPDSEDEQFF. The CDR3 DNA reads as TGTGCCAGCAGCCCATACCCTGACTCGGAGGATGAGCAGTTCTTC.

The chain has TRBV5-1 and TRBJ1-1, with 7 nucleotides matching TRBD1. CDR1 is SGHRS and CDR2 is YFSETQ in the germline V gene. This CDR3 has 14 residues. J lost 5 bases, V lost 0 bases, and 4 bases had no gene match. CDR3: CASSLVGGQTEAFF. The CDR3 coding sequence is TGCGCCAGCAGCTTGGTAGGGGGCCAAACTGAAGCTTTCTTT.

This chain connects TRBV9 to TRBJ2-5; 7 nucleotides match TRBD2. This CDR3 has 14 amino acids. V lost 0 bases to trimming and J lost 5 bases; unmatched junction nucleotides: 4. CDR1 and CDR2 (germline): SGDLS, YYNGEE. This CDR3 reads CASSVDVGGETQYF. CDR3 sequence (DNA): TGTGCCAGCAGCGTAGACGTGGGGGGGGAGACCCAGTACTTC.

The CDR3 region is CAWERDRHYNEQFF. The CDR3 DNA reads as TGTGCCTGGGAGCGGGACAGGCATTACAATGAGCAGTTCTTC. V usage is TRBV30 and J usage is TRBJ2-1; tentative D call: TRBD1 (8 bases). CDR1 GTSNPN and CDR2 SVGIG come from the germline V gene (reference sequence). The CDR3 loop spans 14 amino acids. Trimming stripped 5 bases from V and 4 bases from J, with 15 bases between.

The rearrangement links TRBV27 to TRBJ1-4, with 7 bases fitting TRBD1. CDR1 and CDR2 from the germline V gene are MNHEY and SMNVEV (reference sequence). This CDR3 comprises 15 residues. Trimming took 6 bases from V and 4 from J; bases not matched to a gene: 8. CDR3 nucleotides: TGTGCCAGCAGCCACGGACAGGCATTTAATGAAAAACTGTTTTTT. The encoded protein is CASSHGQAFNEKLFF. Combining the CDR3 with reference TRBV27 and TRBJ1-4 gives the whole variable domain EAQVTQNPRYLITVTGKKLTVTCSQNMNHEYMSWYRQDPGLGLRQIYYSMNVEVTDKGDVPEGYKVSRKEKRNFPLILESPSPNQTSLYFCASSHGQAFNEKLFFGSGTQLSVL.

The chain couples TRBV19 to TRBJ1-1; possibly TRBD1 for D (6 bases). Trimming pared 5 bases from V and 3 bases from J, leaving 16 bases between. The CDR3 totals 15 residues. CDR1 and CDR2 from the germline V gene are LNHDA and SQIVND (reference sequence). The CDR3 DNA reads as TGTGCCAGTAGTCTCCAGGGGAGTTTGGACACTGAAGCTTTCTTT. Translating it yields CASSLQGSLDTEAFF.

The rearrangement joins TRBV5-1 to TRBJ2-7, with TRBD1 matching 9 bases. This CDR3 spans 16 amino acids. J lost 5 bases, V lost 1 base, and 10 bases had no gene match. In germline, CDR1 is SGHRS, CDR2 YFSETQ. DNA of the CDR3: TGCGCCAGCAGCTTGAGGGTGGGACAGGGATATCACGAGCAGTACTTC. As protein: CASSLRVGQGYHEQYF.

The chain joins TRBV6-1 to TRBJ2-5; 7 nucleotides agree with TRBD1. The CDR3 has 16 amino acids. Germline V gives CDR1 MNHNS, CDR2 SASEGT. V lost 2 bases and J lost 2; bases outside the gene matches: 8. CDR3 DNA sequence: TGTGCCAGCAGTGAACTTGAGGGCAGGGGGCAAGAGACCCAGTACTTC. As protein: CASSELEGRGQETQYF.

This chain uses TRBV5-1 with TRBJ2-7; the D gene is possibly TRBD2 (5 bases). The germline CDR1 and CDR2 sequences are SGHRS and YFSETQ. The CDR3 has 14 amino acids. Trimming left V 4 bases short and J 3 bases short, with 14 bases between. CDR3 protein: CASSPLGNLYEQYF. CDR3 bases: TGCGCCAGCAGCCCTCTCGGGAACCTCTACGAGCAGTACTTC.

The chain combines TRBV9 with TRBJ2-2, with 16 bases aligning to TRBD2. CDR3 size: 16 residues. CDR1 and CDR2 from the germline V gene are SGDLS and YYNGEE. V lost 2 bases, J lost 7 bases, and 2 bases stayed unmatched. The chain's CDR3 is CASSVGTSGRGGELFF. CDR3 coding DNA: TGTGCCAGCAGCGTCGGGACTAGCGGGAGGGGCGGGGAGCTGTTTTTT.

The chain carries TRBV27 and TRBJ2-5, with 7 bases lining up with TRBD1. This CDR3 spans 16 amino acids. V lost 3 bases to trimming and J lost 7 bases; unmatched junction nucleotides: 14. Germline CDR1 is MNHEY and CDR2 is SMNVEV (reference sequence). The CDR3 sequence is CASSFGVTGERGTQYF. DNA of the CDR3: TGTGCCAGCAGTTTCGGCGTAACAGGGGAACGGGGGACCCAGTACTTC.

The chain combines TRBV28 with TRBJ2-2, with TRBD1 identical over 8 bases. This CDR3 region has 14 residues. Trimming took 8 bases from V and 4 from J; bases not matched to a gene: 6. Germline loops: CDR1 MDHEN, CDR2 SYDVKM. In DNA form, the CDR3 reads TGTGCCAGCGACACAGGGGGTGGCACCGGGGAGCTGTTTTTT. This codes for CASDTGGGTGELFF.

The chain has TRBV5-6 and TRBJ2-7, with 12 bases identical to TRBD2. The CDR3 length is 15 residues. Trimming at V came to 4 bases and at J to 1 base, leaving 3 bases not matched to a gene. Germline V CDR1 and CDR2: SGHDT, YYEEEE. CDR3 coding DNA: TGTGCCAGCAGCGGGGGGACTAGCGGGTCCTACGAGCAGTACTTC. Translating gives CASSGGTSGSYEQYF.

The chain recombines TRBV7-6 with TRBJ2-3; D may be TRBD1 (6 bases). V gave up 2 bases and J gave up 4 bases, with 19 bases separating them. The germline gives CDR1 SGHVS, CDR2 FNYEAQ. CDR3 size: 17 residues. The CDR3 nucleotides read TGTGCCAGCAGCTTACAGGGGAAGATGACCCTGCCAGATACGCAGTATTTT. Translated: CASSLQGKMTLPDTQYF.

This chain links TRBV18 with TRBJ1-3, with TRBD1 identical over 7 bases. The CDR3 is 16 residues long. Germline V gene lookup returns CDR1 KGHSH and CDR2 LQKENI. J was trimmed by 4 bases and V by 3 bases; bases with no gene match: 9. The CDR3: CASSPQGGLSGNTIYF. For the CDR3, the DNA is TGTGCCAGCTCACCCCAGGGGGGTCTGTCCGGAAACACCATATATTTT.

This clone was detected only once. The gene calls are TRBV7-9 and TRBJ1-1; no firm D call. The CDR3 is 13 residues long. Germline V gene lookup returns CDR1 SEHNR and CDR2 FQNEAQ (reference sequence). Trimming shortened V by 5 bases and J by 1 base, and 8 bases separated the two germline ends. CDR3 sequence: CASSQRENTEAFF. The CDR3 nucleotides are TGTGCCAGCAGCCAACGGGAGAACACTGAAGCTTTCTTT. Complete variable domain (other parts from reference TRBV7-9 and TRBJ1-1): DTGVSQNPRHKITKRGQNVTFRCDPISEHNRLYWYRQTLGQGPEFLTYFQNEAQLEKSRLLSDRFSAERPKGSFSTLEIQRTEQGDSAMYLCASSQRENTEAFFGQGTRLTVV.